This T cell receptor beta chain was obtained from a study of shared clonotypes between healthy human individuals. Genomic DNA from each subset was divided evenly over several immunoSEQ plates. Produced via immunoSEQ multiplex PCR; TCRdb's table is partial and in-frame only. Of 1.6 million or so clones listed, approximately 98.5% are singletons. From germline, CDR1 is SGHRS and CDR2 YFSETQ. Trimming shortened V by 0 bases and J by 3 bases, and 14 bases separated the two germline ends. This CDR3 region has 16 residues. Source material: naive CD4+ T cells sorted from blood. Subset meaning: CD45RA+ positively selected. The clonotype was recovered from a man aged 25 to 40 in good health. The chain has TRBV5-1 and TRBJ2-3; tentatively, D is TRBD1 (5 bases). CDR3 residues: CASSLAADTITDTQYF. CDR3 in DNA: TGCGCCAGCAGCTTGGCCGCGGACACTATTACAGATACGCAGTATTTT.